This section outlines one T cell receptor (beta chain) sequence together with its context. Its antigen remains unidentified. The Oncomine TCR Beta short-read assay was applied to DNA of cultured CD4+ T cells. TCRdb reprocessed the PCR reads with MiXCR, giving one entry per CDR3 protein. The sample shows some 18,000 distinct CDR3 sequences, about half of them seen only once. This sample is drawn from a study of vaccination and CD4 T cells after COVID-19. This sample's treatment: approximately 9-day PBMC culture with coronavirus spike peptide pools or control peptides (ViraFEST assay). Germline CDR1 MDHEN, CDR2 SYDVKM. The CDR3 covers 13 residues. Trimming removed 6 bases at V and 4 bases at J, with 10 bases between.

The J gene is TRBJ2-1, the V gene TRBV28; tentative D call: TRBD1 (6 bases). The source of this sequence is a human donor who had recovered from COVID-19. Source: CD4+ T cells from blood, cultured in vitro, taken before SARS-CoV-2 vaccination. CDR3 sequence: CASRDRAYNEQFF. The CDR3 DNA reads TGTGCCAGCAGGGACAGAGCTTACAATGAGCAGTTCTTC. The full variable domain, rest sourced from reference TRBV28 and TRBJ2-1, is DVKVTQSSRYLVKRTGEKVFLECVQDMDHENMFWYRQDPGLGLRLIYFSYDVKMKEKGDIPEGYSVSREKKERFSLILESASTNQTSMYLCASRDRAYNEQFFGPGTRLTVL.